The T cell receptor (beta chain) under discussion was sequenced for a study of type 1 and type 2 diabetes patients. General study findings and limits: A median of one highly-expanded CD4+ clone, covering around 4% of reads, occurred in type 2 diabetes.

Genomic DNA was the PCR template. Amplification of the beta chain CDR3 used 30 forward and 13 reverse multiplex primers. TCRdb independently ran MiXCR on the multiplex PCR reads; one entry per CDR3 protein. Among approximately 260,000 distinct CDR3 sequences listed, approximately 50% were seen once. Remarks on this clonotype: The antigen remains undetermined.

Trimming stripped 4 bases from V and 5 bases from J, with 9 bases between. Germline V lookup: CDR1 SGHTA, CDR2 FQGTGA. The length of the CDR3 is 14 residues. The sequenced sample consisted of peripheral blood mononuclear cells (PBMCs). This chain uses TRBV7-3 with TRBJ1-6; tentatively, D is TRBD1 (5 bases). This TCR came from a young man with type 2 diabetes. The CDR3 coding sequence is TGTGCCAGCAGCTGGGACGGGGATAATTCACCCCTCCACTTT. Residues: CASSWDGDNSPLHF.